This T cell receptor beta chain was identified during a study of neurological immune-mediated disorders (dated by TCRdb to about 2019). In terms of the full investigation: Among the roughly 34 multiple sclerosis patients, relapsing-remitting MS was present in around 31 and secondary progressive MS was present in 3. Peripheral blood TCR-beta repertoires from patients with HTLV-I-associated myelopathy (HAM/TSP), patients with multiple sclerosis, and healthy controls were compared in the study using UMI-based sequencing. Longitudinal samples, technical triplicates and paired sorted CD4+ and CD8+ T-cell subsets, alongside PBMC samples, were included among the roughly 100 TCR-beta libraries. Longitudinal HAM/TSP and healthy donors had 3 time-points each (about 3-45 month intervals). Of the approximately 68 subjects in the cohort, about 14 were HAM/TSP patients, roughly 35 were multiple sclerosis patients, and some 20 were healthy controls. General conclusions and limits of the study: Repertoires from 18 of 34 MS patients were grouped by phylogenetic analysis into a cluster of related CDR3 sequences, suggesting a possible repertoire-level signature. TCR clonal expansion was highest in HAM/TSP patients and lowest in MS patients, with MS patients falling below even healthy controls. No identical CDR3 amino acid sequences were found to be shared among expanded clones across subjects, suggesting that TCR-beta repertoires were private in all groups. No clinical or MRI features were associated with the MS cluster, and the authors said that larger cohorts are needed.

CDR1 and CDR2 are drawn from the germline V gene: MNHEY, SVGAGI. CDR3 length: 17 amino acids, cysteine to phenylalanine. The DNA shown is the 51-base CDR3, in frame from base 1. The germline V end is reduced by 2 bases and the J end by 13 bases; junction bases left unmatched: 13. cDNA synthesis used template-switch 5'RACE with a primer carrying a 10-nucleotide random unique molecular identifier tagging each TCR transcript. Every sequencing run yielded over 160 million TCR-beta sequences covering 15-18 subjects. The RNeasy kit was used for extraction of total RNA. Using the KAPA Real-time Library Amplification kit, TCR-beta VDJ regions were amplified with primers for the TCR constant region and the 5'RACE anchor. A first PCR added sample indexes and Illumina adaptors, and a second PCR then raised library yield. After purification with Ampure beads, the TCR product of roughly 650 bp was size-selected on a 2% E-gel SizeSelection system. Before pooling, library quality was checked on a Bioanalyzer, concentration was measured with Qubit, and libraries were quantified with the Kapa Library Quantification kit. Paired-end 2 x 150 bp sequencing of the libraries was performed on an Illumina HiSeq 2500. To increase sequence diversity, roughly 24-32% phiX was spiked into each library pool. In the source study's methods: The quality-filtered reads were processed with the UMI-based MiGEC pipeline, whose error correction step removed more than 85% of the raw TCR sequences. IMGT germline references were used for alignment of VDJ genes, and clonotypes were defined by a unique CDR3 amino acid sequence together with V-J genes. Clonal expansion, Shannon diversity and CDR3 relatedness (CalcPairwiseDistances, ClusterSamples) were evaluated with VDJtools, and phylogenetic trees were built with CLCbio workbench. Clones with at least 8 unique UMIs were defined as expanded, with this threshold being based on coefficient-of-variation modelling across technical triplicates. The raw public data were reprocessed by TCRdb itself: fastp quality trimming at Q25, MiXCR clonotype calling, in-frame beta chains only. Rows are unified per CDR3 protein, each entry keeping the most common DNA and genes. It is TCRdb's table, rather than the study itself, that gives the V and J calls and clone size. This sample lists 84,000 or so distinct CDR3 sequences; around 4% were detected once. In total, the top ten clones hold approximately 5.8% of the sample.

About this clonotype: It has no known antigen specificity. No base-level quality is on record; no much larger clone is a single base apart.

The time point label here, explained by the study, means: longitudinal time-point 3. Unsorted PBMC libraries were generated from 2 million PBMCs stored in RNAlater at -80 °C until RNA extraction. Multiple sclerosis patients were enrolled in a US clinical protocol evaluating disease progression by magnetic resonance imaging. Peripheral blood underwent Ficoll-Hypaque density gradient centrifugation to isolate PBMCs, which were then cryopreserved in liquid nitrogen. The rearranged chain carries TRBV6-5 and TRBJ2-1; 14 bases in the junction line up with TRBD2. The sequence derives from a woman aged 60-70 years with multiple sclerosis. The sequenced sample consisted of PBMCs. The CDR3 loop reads CASSYRPGLAGAGTQFF. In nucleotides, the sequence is TGTGCCAGCAGTTACAGGCCGGGACTAGCGGGGGCCGGTACTCAGTTCTTC.